Listed here is a single T cell receptor (beta chain). The sample is drawn from a study of blood T cell repertoires in COVID-19. The assay was immunoSEQ multiplex PCR, and TCRdb's table has in-frame clones only and misses some. The table shows 300,000 or so clones, with 87% occurring only once. This CDR3 spans 20 amino acids. CDR1 and CDR2 from the germline V gene are ENHRY and SYGVKD. V lost 3 bases to trimming and J lost 2 bases; unmatched junction nucleotides: 19. Sequencing input: peripheral blood. V and J are TRBV10-3 and TRBJ2-7; TRBD2 agrees at 10 bases. The TCR was taken from a woman aged 40 to 55 who had recovered from COVID-19. This chain's CDR3 is CAISDKDRAAIAGGPYEQYF. The DNA for the CDR3 is TGTGCCATCAGTGACAAGGACAGGGCTGCTATAGCGGGGGGCCCCTACGAGCAGTACTTC.